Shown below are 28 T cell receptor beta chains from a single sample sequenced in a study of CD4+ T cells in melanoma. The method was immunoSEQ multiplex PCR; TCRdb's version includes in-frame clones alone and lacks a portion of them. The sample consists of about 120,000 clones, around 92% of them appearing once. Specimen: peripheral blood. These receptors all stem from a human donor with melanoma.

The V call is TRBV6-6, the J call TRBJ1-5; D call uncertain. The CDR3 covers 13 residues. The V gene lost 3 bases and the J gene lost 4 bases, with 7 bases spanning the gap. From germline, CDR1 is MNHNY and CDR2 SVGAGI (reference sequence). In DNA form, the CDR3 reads TGTGCCAGCAGTTATGGGCTAAATCAGCCCCAGCATTTT. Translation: CASSYGLNQPQHF.

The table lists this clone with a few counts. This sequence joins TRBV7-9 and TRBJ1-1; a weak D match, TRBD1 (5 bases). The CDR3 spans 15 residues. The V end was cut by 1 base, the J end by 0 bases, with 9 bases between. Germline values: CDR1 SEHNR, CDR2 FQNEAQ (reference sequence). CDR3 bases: TGTGCCAGCAGCTTAGGGGACCGGCTGAACACTGAAGCTTTCTTT. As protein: CASSLGDRLNTEAFF.

The CDR3 bases are TGTGCCAGCAGCCTGGCTAGCGGCAGCTCCTACGAGCAGTACTTC. This codes for CASSLASGSSYEQYF. This chain links TRBV5-4 with TRBJ2-7; 7 nucleotides line up with TRBD2. This CDR3 is 15 amino acids long. V dropped 4 bases and J dropped 0; count of bases not matched to a gene: 7. Looked up from germline, CDR1 is SGHNT and CDR2 is YYREEE (reference sequence). Drawing the rest from reference TRBV5-4 and TRBJ2-7, the complete variable domain is ETGVTQSPTHLIKTRGQQVTLRCSSQSGHNTVSWYQQALGQGPQFIFQYYREEENGRGNFPPRFSGLQFPNYSSELNVNALELDDSALYLCASSLASGSSYEQYFGPGTRLTVT.

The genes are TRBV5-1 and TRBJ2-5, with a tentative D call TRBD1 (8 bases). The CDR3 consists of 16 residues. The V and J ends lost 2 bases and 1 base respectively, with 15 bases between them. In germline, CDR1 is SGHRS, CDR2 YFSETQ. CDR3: CASSFTGGEGQETQYF. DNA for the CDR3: TGCGCCAGCAGCTTTACAGGGGGGGAGGGCCAAGAGACCCAGTACTTC.

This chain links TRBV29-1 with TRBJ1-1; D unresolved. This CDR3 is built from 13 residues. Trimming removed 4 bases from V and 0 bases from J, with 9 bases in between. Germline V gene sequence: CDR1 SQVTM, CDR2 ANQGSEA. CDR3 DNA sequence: TGCAGCGTTGTAAGTCTGGTGAACACTGAAGCTTTCTTT. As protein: CSVVSLVNTEAFF.

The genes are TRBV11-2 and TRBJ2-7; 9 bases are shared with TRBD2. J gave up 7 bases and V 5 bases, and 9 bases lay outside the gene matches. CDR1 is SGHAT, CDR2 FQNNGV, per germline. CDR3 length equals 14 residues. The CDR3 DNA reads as TGTGCCAGCAGCGCCCAGCGGGGGGCAGGGGAGCAGTACTTC. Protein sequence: CASSAQRGAGEQYF.

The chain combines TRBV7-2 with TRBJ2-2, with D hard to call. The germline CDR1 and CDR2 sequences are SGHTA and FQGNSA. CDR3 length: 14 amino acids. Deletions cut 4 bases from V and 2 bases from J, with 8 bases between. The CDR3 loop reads CASSSTSNTGELFF. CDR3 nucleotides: TGTGCCAGCAGCTCCACAAGTAACACCGGGGAGCTGTTTTTT.

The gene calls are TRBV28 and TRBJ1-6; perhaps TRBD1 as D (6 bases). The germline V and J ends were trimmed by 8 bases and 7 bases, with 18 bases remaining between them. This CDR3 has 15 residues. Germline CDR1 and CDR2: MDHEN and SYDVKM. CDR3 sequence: CASQWYQGLNSPLHF. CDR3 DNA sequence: TGTGCCAGCCAATGGTACCAGGGGCTAAATTCACCCCTCCACTTT.

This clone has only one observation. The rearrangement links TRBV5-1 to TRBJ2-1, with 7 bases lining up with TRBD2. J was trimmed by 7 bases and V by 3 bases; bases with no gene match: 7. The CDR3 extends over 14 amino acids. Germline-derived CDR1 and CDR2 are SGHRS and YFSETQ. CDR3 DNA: TGCGCCAGCAGCTCGGGGGGACGCAATAATGAGCAGTTCTTC. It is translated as CASSSGGRNNEQFF.

The CDR3 reads CASSQEDRGFTDTQYF. As DNA, the CDR3 is TGTGCCAGCAGCCAGGAGGACAGGGGGTTTACAGATACGCAGTATTTT. The V call is TRBV4-2, the J call TRBJ2-3, with 10 bases lining up with TRBD1. The CDR3 runs to 16 residues. Unmatched junction bases numbered 6, after V lost 3 bases and J lost 3 bases. CDR1 is LGHNA, CDR2 YNFKEQ, per germline.

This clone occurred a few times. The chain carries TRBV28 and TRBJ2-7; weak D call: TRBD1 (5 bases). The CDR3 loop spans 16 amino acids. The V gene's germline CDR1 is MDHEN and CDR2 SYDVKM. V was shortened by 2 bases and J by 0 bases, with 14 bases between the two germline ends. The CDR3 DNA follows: TGTGCCAGCAGTTTAAGGGCAGGGTTGGACTCCTACGAGCAGTACTTC. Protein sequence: CASSLRAGLDSYEQYF.

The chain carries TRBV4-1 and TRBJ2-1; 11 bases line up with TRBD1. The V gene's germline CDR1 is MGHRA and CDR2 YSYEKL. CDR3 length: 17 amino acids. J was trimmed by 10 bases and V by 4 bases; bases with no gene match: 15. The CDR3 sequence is CASSLWTGGESGFEQFF. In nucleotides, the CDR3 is TGCGCCAGCAGCCTCTGGACAGGGGGCGAGAGCGGGTTCGAGCAGTTCTTC.

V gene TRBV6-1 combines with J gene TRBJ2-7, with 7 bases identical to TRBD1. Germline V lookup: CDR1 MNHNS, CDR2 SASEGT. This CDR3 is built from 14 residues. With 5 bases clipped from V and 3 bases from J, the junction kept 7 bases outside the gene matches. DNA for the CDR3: TGTGCCAGCAGTAGGACAGGTCTGGACTACGAGCAGTACTTC. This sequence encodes CASSRTGLDYEQYF.

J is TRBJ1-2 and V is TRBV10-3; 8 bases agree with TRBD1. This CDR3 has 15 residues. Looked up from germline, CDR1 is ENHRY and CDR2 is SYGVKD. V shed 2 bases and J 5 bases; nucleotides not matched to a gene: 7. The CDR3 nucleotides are TGTGCCATCAGTGAGACCGGGACAGGCGCTTATGGCTACACCTTC. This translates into CAISETGTGAYGYTF.

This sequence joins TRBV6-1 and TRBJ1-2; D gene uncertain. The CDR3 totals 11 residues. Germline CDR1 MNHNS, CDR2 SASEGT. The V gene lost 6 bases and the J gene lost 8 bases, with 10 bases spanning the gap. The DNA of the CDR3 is TGTGCCAGCAGCCTGACTGGAGGCTACACCTTC. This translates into CASSLTGGYTF.

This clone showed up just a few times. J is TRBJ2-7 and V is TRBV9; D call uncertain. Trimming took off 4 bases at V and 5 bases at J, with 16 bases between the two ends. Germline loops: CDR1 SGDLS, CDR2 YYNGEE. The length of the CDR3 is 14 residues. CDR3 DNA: TGTGCCAGCAGCCCCCGCCCCGTTACAGACGAGCAGTACTTC. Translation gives CASSPRPVTDEQYF.

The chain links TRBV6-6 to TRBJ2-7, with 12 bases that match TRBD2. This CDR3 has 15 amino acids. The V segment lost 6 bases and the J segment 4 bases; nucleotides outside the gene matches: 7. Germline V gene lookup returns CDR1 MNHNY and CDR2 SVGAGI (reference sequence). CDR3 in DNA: TGTGCCAGCAGCTACAGGACTAGCGGGATATACGAGCAGTACTTC. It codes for CASSYRTSGIYEQYF.

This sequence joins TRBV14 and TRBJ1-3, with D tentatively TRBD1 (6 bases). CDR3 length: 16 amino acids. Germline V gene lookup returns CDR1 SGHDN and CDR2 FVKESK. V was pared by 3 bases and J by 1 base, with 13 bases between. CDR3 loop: CASSQNRVGSGNTIYF. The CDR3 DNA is TGTGCCAGCAGCCAGAACAGGGTCGGGTCTGGAAACACCATATATTTT.

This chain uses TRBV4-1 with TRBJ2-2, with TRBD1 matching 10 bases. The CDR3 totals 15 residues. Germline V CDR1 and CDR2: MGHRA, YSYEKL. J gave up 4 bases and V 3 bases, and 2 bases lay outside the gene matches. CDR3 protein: CASSQGQGTTGELFF. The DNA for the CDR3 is TGCGCCAGCAGCCAGGGACAGGGGACCACCGGGGAGCTGTTTTTT.

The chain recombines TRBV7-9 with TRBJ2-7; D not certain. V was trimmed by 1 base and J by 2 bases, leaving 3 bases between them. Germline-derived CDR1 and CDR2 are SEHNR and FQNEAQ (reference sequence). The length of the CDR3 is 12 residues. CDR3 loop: CASSLDTYEQYF. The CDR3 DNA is TGTGCCAGCAGCTTAGACACCTACGAGCAGTACTTC.

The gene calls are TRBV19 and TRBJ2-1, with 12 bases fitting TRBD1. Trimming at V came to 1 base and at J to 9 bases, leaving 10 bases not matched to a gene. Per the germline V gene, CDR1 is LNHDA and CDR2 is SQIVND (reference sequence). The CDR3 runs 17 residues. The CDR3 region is CASSIGTGTGGFFEQFF. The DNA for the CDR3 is TGTGCCAGTAGTATAGGGACCGGGACAGGGGGCTTTTTTGAGCAGTTCTTC.

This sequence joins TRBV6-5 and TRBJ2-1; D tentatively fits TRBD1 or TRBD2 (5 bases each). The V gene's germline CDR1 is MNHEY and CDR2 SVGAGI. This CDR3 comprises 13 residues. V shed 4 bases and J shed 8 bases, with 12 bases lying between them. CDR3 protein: CASSFGGNYEQFF. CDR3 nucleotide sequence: TGTGCCAGCAGTTTTGGGGGAAACTATGAGCAGTTCTTC.

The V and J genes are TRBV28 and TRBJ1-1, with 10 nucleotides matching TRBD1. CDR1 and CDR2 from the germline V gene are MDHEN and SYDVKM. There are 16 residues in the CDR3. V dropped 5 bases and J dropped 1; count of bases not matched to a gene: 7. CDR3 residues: CASSPRTGGRNTEAFF. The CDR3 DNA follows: TGTGCCAGCAGTCCAAGGACAGGGGGTAGGAACACTGAAGCTTTCTTT.

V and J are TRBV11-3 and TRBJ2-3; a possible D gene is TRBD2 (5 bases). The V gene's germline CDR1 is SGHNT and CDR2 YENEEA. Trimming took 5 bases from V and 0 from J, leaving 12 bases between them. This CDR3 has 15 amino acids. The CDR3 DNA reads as TGTGCCAGCAGCACGACTACGTCTAGCACAGATACGCAGTATTTT. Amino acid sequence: CASSTTTSSTDTQYF.

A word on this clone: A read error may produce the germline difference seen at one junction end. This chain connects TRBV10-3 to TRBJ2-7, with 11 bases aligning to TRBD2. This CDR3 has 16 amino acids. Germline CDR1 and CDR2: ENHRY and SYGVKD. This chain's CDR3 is CALSGTSGTKSYEQYF. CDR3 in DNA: TGTGCCCTCAGCGGGACTAGCGGAACCAAATCCTACGAGCAGTACTTC.

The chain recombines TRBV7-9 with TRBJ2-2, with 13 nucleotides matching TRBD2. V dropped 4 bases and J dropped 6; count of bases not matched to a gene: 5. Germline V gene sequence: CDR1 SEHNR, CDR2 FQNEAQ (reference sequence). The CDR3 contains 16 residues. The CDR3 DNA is TGTGCCAGCAGCTCAGGACTAGCGGGGGTATCCGGGGAGCTGTTTTTT. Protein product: CASSSGLAGVSGELFF.

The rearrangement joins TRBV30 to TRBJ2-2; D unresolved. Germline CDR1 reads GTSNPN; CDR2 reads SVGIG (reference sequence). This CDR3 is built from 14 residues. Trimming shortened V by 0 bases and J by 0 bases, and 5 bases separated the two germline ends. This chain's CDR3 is CAWSVMANTGELFF. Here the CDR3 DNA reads TGTGCCTGGAGTGTAATGGCGAACACCGGGGAGCTGTTTTTT.

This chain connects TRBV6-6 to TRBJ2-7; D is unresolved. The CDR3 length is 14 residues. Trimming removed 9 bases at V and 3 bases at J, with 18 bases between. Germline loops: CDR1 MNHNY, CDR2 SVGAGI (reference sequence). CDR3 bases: TGTGCCAGTCTGGAAAGGCATTCCTTCTACGAGCAGTACTTC. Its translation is CASLERHSFYEQYF.